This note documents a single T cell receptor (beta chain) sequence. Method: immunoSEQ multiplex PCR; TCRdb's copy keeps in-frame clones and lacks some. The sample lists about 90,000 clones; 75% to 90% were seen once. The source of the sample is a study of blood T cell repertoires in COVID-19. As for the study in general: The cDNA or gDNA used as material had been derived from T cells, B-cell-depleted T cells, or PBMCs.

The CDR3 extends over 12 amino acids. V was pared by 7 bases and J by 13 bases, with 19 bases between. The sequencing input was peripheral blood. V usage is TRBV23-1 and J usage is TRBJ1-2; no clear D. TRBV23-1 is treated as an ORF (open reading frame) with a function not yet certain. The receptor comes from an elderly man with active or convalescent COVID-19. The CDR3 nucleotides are TGCGCCAGCAACCCCTCTGAGGGCATGCGCACCTTC. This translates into CASNPSEGMRTF.